The T cell receptor (beta chain) described here comes from a study of identical twins. This clonotype was observed many times. TCRdb analysed the 5' RACE reads with MiXCR anew, one entry per CDR3 protein. The sample has over 250,000 distinct CDR3 sequences; 8.5% to 9.5% are singletons. Germline CDR1 reads SGHTA; CDR2 reads FQGNSA. V lost 1 base and J lost 3, with 7 bases in between. This CDR3 has 13 residues. Healthy Caucasian donors formed the entire cohort. Another study also made use of these data, one on yellow fever vaccine responses in identical twins. That work adds: Reportedly, the T cell response mounted by twins to vaccine seemed partly convergent, partly personalized.

The specimen was CD8+ T cells sorted from blood. The V and J genes are TRBV7-2 and TRBJ2-7; D unclear. The source of this sequence is a woman aged 18 to 35 in good health. The CDR3 region has the DNA TGTGCCAGCAGCTTAGGACTCCACTACGAGCAGTACTTC. Translating gives CASSLGLHYEQYF.